The 24 T cell receptor beta chains listed next were all sequenced from one sample in a study of T-cell memory formation after mild COVID-19 (dated by TCRdb to the early 2020s). Library generation was performed with 5' RACE. The instrument given in TCRdb is Illumina NovaSeq 6000. TCRdb passed the public sequencing reads through fastp at Q25 and MiXCR, retaining productive beta sequences. Every distinct CDR3 protein forms one entry, paired with its most common genes and DNA. Recorded for this sample are 300,000 to 350,000 distinct CDR3 sequences; roughly an eighth of them occurred a single time. The ten biggest clones cover approximately 22% of the sample. Sequencing used PBMCs or a T cell subset sorted from them (not recorded which). Receptor source: a man between 18 and 35 years old who had mild COVID-19 (a few samples of this study predate the infection). The sample titles of this study are shuffled in the database, so cell type and time point are left out; the donor was told from shared clones.

The rearrangement joins TRBV5-1 to TRBJ2-5; 7 bases fit TRBD1. CDR3 length: 19 amino acids. CDR1 is SGHRS, CDR2 YFSETQ, per germline. The V and J ends lost 1 base and 1 base, in that order; junction bases with no gene match: 16. The CDR3: CASSLRGPGQAHSQETQYF. For the CDR3, the DNA is TGCGCCAGCAGCTTGCGGGGACCAGGACAGGCCCACTCCCAAGAGACCCAGTACTTC. The full variable domain, rest sourced from reference TRBV5-1 and TRBJ2-5, is KAGVTQTPRYLIKTRGQQVTLSCSPISGHRSVSWYQQTPGQGLQFLFEYFSETQRNKGNFPGRFSGRQFSNSRSEMNVSTLELGDSALYLCASSLRGPGQAHSQETQYFGPGTRLLVL.

V and J are TRBV28 and TRBJ1-2; no definite D call. The V gene's germline CDR1 is MDHEN and CDR2 SYDVKM. The CDR3 is 12 residues long. V lost 4 bases, J lost 4 bases, and 7 bases lay in between. The CDR3 loop reads CASSSKAYGYTF. CDR3 bases: TGTGCCAGCAGTTCCAAAGCCTATGGCTACACCTTC.

This clonotype showed up just a few times. The J gene is TRBJ2-5, the V gene TRBV19; the D gene is possibly TRBD1 (5 bases). The CDR3 is 16 residues long. The V and J ends lost 5 bases and 3 bases respectively, with 19 bases between them. From germline, CDR1 is LNHDA and CDR2 SQIVND (reference sequence). The CDR3 reads CASSPLLTVKEETQYF. The CDR3 bases are TGTGCCAGTAGTCCCCTCCTGACAGTGAAGGAAGAGACCCAGTACTTC.

V usage is TRBV5-8 and J usage is TRBJ2-6; no clear D. This CDR3 is 17 amino acids long. The germline CDR1 and CDR2 sequences are SGHTS and YDEGEE. Trimming cost V 1 base and J 0 bases, with 11 bases left between them. CDR3 nucleotides: TGTGCCAGCAGCTTGCAGTATTTGATCTCTGGGGCCAACGTCCTGACTTTC. Translating gives CASSLQYLISGANVLTF.

This clonotype was observed many times. The chain employs TRBV2 and TRBJ2-1; D ambiguous. Looked up from germline, CDR1 is SNHLY and CDR2 is FYNNEI. Trimming pared 5 bases from V and 8 bases from J, leaving 22 bases between. The CDR3 runs to 16 residues. Here the CDR3 DNA reads TGTGCCAGCAGTCCCCTTGGCCGGACCTCTAAGGATGAGCAGTTCTTC. The encoded protein is CASSPLGRTSKDEQFF.

The chain joins TRBV5-1 to TRBJ2-1; D ambiguous. CDR1 and CDR2 from the germline V gene are SGHRS and YFSETQ. The V and J ends lost 0 bases and 8 bases respectively, with 18 bases between them. The CDR3 contains 16 residues. CDR3 sequence reads: CASSLADVSSSDEQFF. The CDR3 DNA is TGCGCCAGCAGCTTGGCTGACGTCTCTTCGAGCGATGAGCAGTTCTTC.

The chain employs TRBV7-2 and TRBJ1-2; D ambiguous. The CDR3 sequence is 14 residues long. The germline gives CDR1 SGHTA, CDR2 FQGNSA. V shed 4 bases and J shed 4 bases, with 13 bases lying between them. CDR3 coding DNA: TGTGCCAGCAGCTACCCGGGTCCGCCCTATGGCTACACCTTC. Translation: CASSYPGPPYGYTF.

In this sample, this clonotype turned up many times. The rearrangement joins TRBV7-9 to TRBJ1-1, with 9 bases fitting TRBD1. Germline trimming cut 5 bases from V and 7 bases from J; bases unmatched to any gene: 5. Looked up from germline, CDR1 is SEHNR and CDR2 is FQNEAQ (reference sequence). The CDR3 is made up of 13 amino acids. The CDR3 coding sequence is TGTGCCAGCAGCCCTGGGACAGGGATTGAAGCTTTCTTT. Its protein is CASSPGTGIEAFF.

The sample holds a few counts of this clonotype. The genes are TRBV29-1 and TRBJ2-2, with D perhaps TRBD1 (5 bases). With 6 bases removed from V and 0 bases from J, the gap between germline ends came to 5 bases. Germline lookup yields CDR1 SQVTM and CDR2 ANQGSEA. The CDR3 extends over 12 amino acids. In DNA, the CDR3 is TGCAGCGTGACAGCGAACACCGGGGAGCTGTTTTTT. Amino acid sequence: CSVTANTGELFF.

The chain couples TRBV7-9 to TRBJ1-1; 7 bases match TRBD1. This CDR3 spans 15 amino acids. Germline loops: CDR1 SEHNR, CDR2 FQNEAQ (reference sequence). The J segment lost 5 bases and the V segment lost 1 base, leaving 7 bases of the junction unmatched. Here the CDR3 reads CASSLGQGAKTEAFF. CDR3 sequence (DNA): TGTGCCAGCAGCTTAGGACAGGGAGCAAAAACTGAAGCTTTCTTT.

The table lists this clonotype with a few counts. V gene TRBV20-1 combines with J gene TRBJ1-2; D gene ambiguous. V was cut by 6 bases and J by 4 bases, with 6 bases left in between. The CDR3 has 10 residues. Germline assignment: CDR1 DFQATT and CDR2 SNEGSKA (reference sequence). Here the CDR3 reads CSARIYGYTF. The CDR3 DNA reads TGCAGTGCCCGTATCTATGGCTACACCTTC.

The V and J genes are TRBV4-2 and TRBJ2-3; TRBD2 might be the D (7 bases). This CDR3 spans 16 amino acids. CDR1 and CDR2 (germline): LGHNA, YNFKEQ. The V end lost 0 bases, the J end lost 6 bases, and 16 bases lay between the germline ends. CDR3 sequence reads: CASSQDRGGASDTQYF. CDR3 nucleotide sequence: TGTGCCAGCAGCCAAGATCGTGGGGGGGCCAGCGATACGCAGTATTTT.

This clonotype was found many times. The chain uses TRBV29-1 and TRBJ2-1, with D possibly matching TRBD1 (6 bases). Trimming pared 3 bases from V and 2 bases from J, leaving 11 bases between. The CDR3 totals 14 residues. Germline loops: CDR1 SQVTM, CDR2 ANQGSEA. In nucleotides, the CDR3 is TGCAGCGTTGAGGCCAGGGGAACCTACAATGAGCAGTTCTTC. Protein product: CSVEARGTYNEQFF.

CDR3 nucleotides: TGTGCCACCTCCCGAGGACAGGGGTCAGATACGCAGTATTTT. It codes for CATSRGQGSDTQYF. The chain links TRBV12-3 or TRBV12-4 to TRBJ2-3; 9 bases map to TRBD1. The CDR3 has 14 residues. The V segment lost 10 bases and the J segment 4 bases; nucleotides outside the gene matches: 9.

This clonotype was observed a handful of times. This rearrangement joins TRBV14 to TRBJ2-5; the D is unclear. Germline V lookup: CDR1 SGHDN, CDR2 FVKESK. The length of the CDR3 is 13 residues. V was cut by 1 base and J by 10 bases, with 13 bases left in between. For the CDR3, the DNA is TGTGCCAGCAGCCAAGGGGCAAGTGATGTCCAGTACTTC. Translated, it gives CASSQGASDVQYF.

This chain connects TRBV18 to TRBJ2-7, with TRBD1 as a possible D gene (6 bases). Germline V gene lookup returns CDR1 KGHSH and CDR2 LQKENI. The CDR3 has 14 residues. V lost 2 bases, J lost 6 bases, and 14 bases lay in between. The CDR3 DNA follows: TGTGCCAGCTCACCAAGGTCACAGGGAAGCGAGCAGTACTTC. It translates to CASSPRSQGSEQYF.

This clonotype was seen more than once but under ten times. V is TRBV10-1 and J is TRBJ2-3; 12 bases agree with TRBD1. The CDR3 consists of 16 residues. The V and J ends lost 3 bases and 5 bases, in that order; junction bases with no gene match: 6. Looked up from germline, CDR1 is WNHNN and CDR2 is SYGVQD (reference sequence). CDR3 in amino acids: CASSDWGQGAGDTQYF. CDR3 bases: TGCGCCAGCAGTGACTGGGGACAGGGGGCAGGAGATACGCAGTATTTT.

V gene TRBV29-1 combines with J gene TRBJ2-2; a possible D gene is TRBD1 (6 bases). V was pared by 7 bases and J by 1 base, with 7 bases between. The CDR3 covers 12 residues. CDR1 and CDR2 (germline): SQVTM, ANQGSEA. CDR3 bases: TGCAGCGCGGGACAGAACACCGGGGAGCTGTTTTTT. Translating it yields CSAGQNTGELFF.

This clonotype turned up a few times. CDR3 nucleotide sequence: TGTGCCAGCAGCCAAGCCGGGTTTAGCAATCAGCCCCAGCATTTT. It specifies CASSQAGFSNQPQHF. The rearrangement joins TRBV3-1 to TRBJ1-5; D is uncertain. This CDR3 has 15 amino acids. Trimming cost V 1 base and J 0 bases, with 7 bases left between them. Germline CDR1 is LGHDT and CDR2 is YNNKEL (reference sequence).

The chain has TRBV3-1 and TRBJ1-1, with D perhaps TRBD1 (5 bases). The germline V gene has CDR1 LGHDT and CDR2 YNNKEL (reference sequence). The CDR3 is made up of 15 amino acids. V gave up 4 bases and J gave up 5 bases, with 17 bases separating them. The CDR3 here is CASSRAEWGRTEAFF. In DNA, the CDR3 is TGTGCCAGCAGCCGAGCGGAGTGGGGGAGGACTGAAGCTTTCTTT.

This chain connects TRBV19 to TRBJ1-1, with no clear D. Germline V gene lookup returns CDR1 LNHDA and CDR2 SQIVND (reference sequence). V dropped 3 bases and J dropped 0 bases, with 11 bases sitting between them. This CDR3 spans 15 amino acids. The CDR3 loop is CASSILGGLNTEAFF. The CDR3 coding sequence is TGTGCCAGTAGTATTCTGGGCGGTTTGAACACTGAAGCTTTCTTT. Drawing the rest from reference TRBV19 and TRBJ1-1, the complete variable domain is DGGITQSPKYLFRKEGQNVTLSCEQNLNHDAMYWYRQDPGQGLRLIYYSQIVNDFQKGDIAEGYSVSREKKESFPLTVTSAQKNPTAFYLCASSILGGLNTEAFFGQGTRLTVV.

This clonotype was counted between two and nine times. V usage is TRBV4-2 and J usage is TRBJ2-2; D tentatively fits TRBD1 or TRBD2 (6 bases each). Germline values: CDR1 LGHNA, CDR2 YNFKEQ. The CDR3 totals 17 residues. With 0 bases removed from V and 1 base from J, the gap between germline ends came to 12 bases. This CDR3 reads CASSQEGGLQNTGELFF. The CDR3 nucleotides are TGTGCCAGCAGCCAAGAGGGGGGCCTTCAGAACACCGGGGAGCTGTTTTTT.

This chain connects TRBV15 to TRBJ1-2; D is unresolved. Germline V lookup: CDR1 LNHNV, CDR2 YYDKDF (reference sequence). V shed 8 bases and J shed 3 bases, with 13 bases lying between them. This CDR3 has 13 amino acids. CDR3 sequence: CATSMISDYGYTF. The CDR3 DNA reads TGTGCCACCTCGATGATTTCCGACTATGGCTACACCTTC.

The chain employs TRBV7-9 and TRBJ2-6; D unclear. V dropped 4 bases and J dropped 4 bases, with 11 bases sitting between them. This CDR3 has 15 residues. The germline CDR1 and CDR2 sequences are SEHNR and FQNEAQ (reference sequence). The CDR3 DNA follows: TGTGCCAGCAGCTCCTCCCCCCGGGGGGCCAACGTCCTGACTTTC. Translated: CASSSSPRGANVLTF.